The clone carrying this T cell receptor (beta chain) was observed a handful of times. Its antigen is undetermined. This record comes from a study of T cells after posttransplantation cyclophosphamide. Cyclophosphamide on days +3 and +4 followed busulfan-fludarabine conditioning and a marrow graft. Overall study results and limits: Recipient CMV seropositivity and CMV reactivation strongly tracked TRB clonality. Blood and skin or GI T cell repertoires showed limited TRB overlap.

TCRdb keeps only in-frame clones here, not all; method: immunoSEQ multiplex PCR. This table has over 4,000 clones, 60% to 80% appearing once. Germline V lookup: CDR1 MNHNY, CDR2 SVGAGI (reference sequence). V lost 6 bases and J lost 0; bases outside the gene matches: 4. This CDR3 is built from 14 residues. The chain uses TRBV6-6 and TRBJ1-1; 7 positions agree with TRBD1. This sample comprised PBMCs, obtained after allogeneic stem cell transplant with posttransplant cyclophosphamide. The clonotype was recovered from a male patient between 60 and 69 years old who received an allogeneic stem cell transplant from an unrelated donor, was CMV-positive, and had no GVHD. Some T cells may be transferred from the graft donor. CDR3 protein: CASRSTGLNTEAFF. The DNA of the CDR3 is TGTGCCAGCAGATCGACAGGGTTGAACACTGAAGCTTTCTTT.